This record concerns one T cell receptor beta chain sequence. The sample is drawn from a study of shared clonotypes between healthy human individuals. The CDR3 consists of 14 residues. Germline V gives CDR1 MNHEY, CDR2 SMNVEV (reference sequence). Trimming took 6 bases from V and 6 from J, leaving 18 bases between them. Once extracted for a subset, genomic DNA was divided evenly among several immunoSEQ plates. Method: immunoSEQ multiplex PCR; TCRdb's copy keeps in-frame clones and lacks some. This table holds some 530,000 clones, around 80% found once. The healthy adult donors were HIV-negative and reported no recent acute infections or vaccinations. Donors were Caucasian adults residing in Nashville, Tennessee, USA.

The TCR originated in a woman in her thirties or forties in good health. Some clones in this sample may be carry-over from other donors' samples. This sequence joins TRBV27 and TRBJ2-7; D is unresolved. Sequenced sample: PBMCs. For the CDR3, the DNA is TGTGCCAGCAGGCCGGGCTCCCAATGGGGCGAGCAGTACTTC. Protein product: CASRPGSQWGEQYF.